These T cell receptor beta chains were read from a single sample in a study of blood T cell repertoires in COVID-19. Here immunoSEQ multiplex PCR was the method, and the copy in TCRdb shows in-frame clones only, minus some. The sample shows some 190,000 clones, approximately 90% of them seen only once. Sequencing was carried out using peripheral blood. These receptors came from a human donor in a cohort sampled during active COVID-19. CDR3s include the opening cysteine and the closing phenylalanine or tryptophan. A D gene is named only where the DNA matches it firmly. For some rows the clone size is stated as once, few or many, or as a class when expanded; others skip it.

CDR3 protein,CDR3 DNA,clone size,J gene,D gene,V gene
CASSFWSGRVGQGAGEQYF,TGTGCCAGCAGTTTTTGGTCAGGTCGAGTGGGACAGGGGGCAGGCGAGCAGTACTTC,few,TRBJ2-7,TRBD1,TRBV27
CASSRGAREETQYF,TGTGCCAGCAGCCGGGGGGCCAGGGAGGAGACCCAGTACTTC,NA,TRBJ2-5,NA,TRBV5-5
CASSRRGNTEAFF,TGTGCCAGCAGTCGTAGGGGGAACACTGAAGCTTTCTTT,NA,TRBJ1-1,NA,TRBV6-5
CASSVGGGGGGTGELFF,TGTGCCAGCAGCGTAGGGGGTGGAGGGGGCGGCACCGGGGAGCTGTTTTTT,NA,TRBJ2-2,NA,TRBV9
CASSQDRGLGYEQYF,TGCGCCAGCAGCCAAGATCGGGGACTAGGCTACGAGCAGTACTTC,NA,TRBJ2-7,TRBD2,TRBV4-3
CASTGANTGELFF,TGTGCCAGCACAGGGGCGAACACCGGGGAGCTGTTTTTT,NA,TRBJ2-2,NA,TRBV28
CASSRDYLGQFF,TGTGCCAGCAGTCGGGACTATTTGGGGCAGTTCTTC,NA,TRBJ2-1,TRBD2,TRBV2
CASRLERYTGELFF,TGTGCCAGCAGACTAGAACGGTACACCGGGGAGCTGTTTTTT,NA,TRBJ2-2,NA,TRBV5-8
CASSIDRSGQGPYEQYF,TGTGCCAGTAGTATAGATCGGTCGGGACAGGGGCCCTACGAGCAGTACTTC,NA,TRBJ2-7,TRBD1,TRBV19
CASSYSPLAGAGELFF,TGTGCCAGCAGTTACTCTCCACTAGCGGGAGCAGGGGAGCTGTTTTTT,NA,TRBJ2-2,TRBD2,TRBV6-2/TRBV6-3
CSVHLASGLTDTQYF,TGCAGCGTTCACCTGGCTAGCGGCCTCACAGATACGCAGTATTTT,NA,TRBJ2-3,TRBD2,TRBV29-1
CASSLGRDRGLNQPQHF,TGCGCCAGCAGCTTGGGACGGGACAGGGGGCTTAATCAGCCCCAGCATTTT,NA,TRBJ1-5,TRBD1,TRBV5-1
CASSHRTGGVYEQYF,TGCGCCAGCAGCCATAGGACAGGGGGCGTTTACGAGCAGTACTTC,once,TRBJ2-7,TRBD1,TRBV4-1
CASSPRGSLPLNSPLHF,TGTGCCAGCAGCCCCCGGGGATCCCTCCCATTAAATTCACCCCTCCACTTT,NA,TRBJ1-6,NA,TRBV7-2
CASSPTSGSRADTQYF,TGTGCCAGCAGCCCAACTAGCGGGAGCAGGGCAGATACGCAGTATTTT,NA,TRBJ2-3,TRBD2,TRBV11-2
CASSLQGQGGLAGVPYEQYF,TGCGCCAGCAGCTTGCAGGGACAGGGGGGCCTAGCGGGAGTTCCCTACGAGCAGTACTTC,NA,TRBJ2-7,NA,TRBV5-1
CASSYGRDFPGPHTGELFF,TGTGCCAGCAGTTACGGGAGGGACTTTCCCGGCCCCCACACCGGGGAGCTGTTTTTT,NA,TRBJ2-2,TRBD2,TRBV6-2/TRBV6-3
CASSVQADPTGANVLTF,TGTGCCAGCAGCGTACAGGCCGATCCCACTGGGGCCAACGTCCTGACTTTC,NA,TRBJ2-6,NA,TRBV9
CAISEFSGGTGSYEQYF,TGTGCCATCAGTGAATTTAGCGGCGGAACCGGCTCCTACGAGCAGTACTTC,NA,TRBJ2-7,NA,TRBV10-3
CASSLGVGLTYTEAFF,TGTGCCAGCAGCTTGGGGGTCGGGTTGACGTACACTGAAGCTTTCTTT,NA,TRBJ1-1,NA,TRBV5-6
CAWSGGLAGYEQYF,TGTGCCTGGAGTGGGGGACTAGCGGGGTACGAGCAGTACTTC,NA,TRBJ2-7,TRBD2,TRBV30
CASSSNRGAFF,TGTGCCAGCAGCTCCAATCGAGGAGCTTTCTTT,NA,TRBJ1-1,NA,TRBV6-5
CASSSGLAVYNEQFF,TGTGCCAGTTCCTCGGGACTAGCGGTTTACAATGAGCAGTTCTTC,NA,TRBJ2-1,TRBD2,TRBV6-6
CASSQDVRGNTIYF,TGCGCCAGCAGCCAAGATGTCAGGGGAAACACCATATATTTT,NA,TRBJ1-3,NA,TRBV4-3
CASSPISLPDRVAYGYTF,TGTGCCAGCAGTCCTATATCCCTACCCGACAGGGTTGCCTATGGCTACACCTTC,once,TRBJ1-2,TRBD1,TRBV27
CASSLEGPYQETQYF,TGTGCCAGCAGCTTAGAGGGGCCCTACCAAGAGACCCAGTACTTC,NA,TRBJ2-5,NA,TRBV7-8
CASSLATSNSPLHF,TGTGCCAGCAGCTTAGCAACAAGTAATTCACCCCTCCACTTT,NA,TRBJ1-6,NA,TRBV7-2
CASSGVAGASTDTQYF,TGTGCCAGCAGCGGTGTCGCGGGGGCAAGCACAGATACGCAGTATTTT,NA,TRBJ2-3,NA,TRBV9
CASSQGLAGVGDTQYF,TGTGCCAGCAGCCAGGGACTAGCGGGAGTGGGAGATACGCAGTATTTT,NA,TRBJ2-3,TRBD2,TRBV5-4
CASSLASDSRSDEQYF,TGTGCCAGCAGCTTAGCTTCGGACTCCCGATCCGACGAGCAGTACTTC,NA,TRBJ2-7,NA,TRBV7-4
CASSHFGQFETQYF,TGTGCCAGCAGCCATTTTGGGCAGTTTGAGACCCAGTACTTC,NA,TRBJ2-5,NA,TRBV14
CASSGTSGSFAHRNEQFF,TGTGCCAGTAGCGGGACTAGCGGGAGTTTCGCCCATCGCAATGAGCAGTTCTTC,NA,TRBJ2-1,TRBD2,TRBV19
CASSVVTDLEAFF,TGTGCCAGCAGCGTAGTGACAGACCTTGAAGCTTTCTTT,NA,TRBJ1-1,NA,TRBV9
CATSRDPIGGRWDTQYF,TGTGCCACCAGCAGAGATCCCATAGGGGGCAGGTGGGATACGCAGTATTTT,NA,TRBJ2-3,TRBD1,TRBV15
CASSMPGEQFF,TGTGCCAGCAGCATGCCGGGAGAGCAGTTCTTC,NA,TRBJ2-1,NA,TRBV7-9
CASSPQTGPSYEQYF,TGTGCCAGTAGTCCCCAGACAGGGCCCTCCTACGAGCAGTACTTC,few,TRBJ2-7,TRBD1,TRBV19
CSVTLGKRDTQYF,TGCAGCGTGACTCTAGGCAAGAGAGATACGCAGTATTTT,once,TRBJ2-3,NA,TRBV29-1
CASSLDRGNTEAFF,TGTGCCAGCAGCTTAGATCGGGGGAACACTGAAGCTTTCTTT,NA,TRBJ1-1,NA,TRBV7-2
CASSDRTGSNYGYTF,TGCGCCAGCAGCGACCGGACAGGGAGTAACTATGGCTACACCTTC,NA,TRBJ1-2,TRBD1,TRBV5-1
CASGLVGWTGRDNEQFF,TGTGCTAGTGGTTTGGTTGGATGGACAGGGAGGGACAATGAGCAGTTCTTC,NA,TRBJ2-1,NA,TRBV12-5
CASSPSGGGQYF,TGTGCCAGCAGCCCCTCCGGGGGAGGGCAGTACTTC,once,TRBJ2-7,NA,TRBV7-9
CASSRLQGNTEAFF,TGTGCCAGCAGCAGATTACAGGGGAACACTGAAGCTTTCTTT,NA,TRBJ1-1,NA,TRBV6-5
CAWSVRRGGEKLFF,TGTGCCTGGAGTGTACGAAGGGGGGGTGAAAAACTGTTTTTT,NA,TRBJ1-4,NA,TRBV30